These 29 T cell receptor beta chains originate from one sample sequenced in a study of T cells in Graves' hyperthyroidism and ophthalmopathy. Amplified TCR beta CDR3 regions derived from RNA transcripts. TCR CDR3 regions were first amplified by RT-PCR with HTBI primers. TCRdb fed the multiplex PCR reads into MiXCR, producing one record per CDR3 protein. The sample includes roughly 840,000 distinct CDR3 sequences, more than 30% of them seen just once. Sequencing input: blood. The origin of the receptors is a man between 18 and 35 years old with Graves' hyperthyroidism.

V gene TRBV19 combines with J gene TRBJ2-7; the D gene is possibly TRBD2 (5 bases). The CDR3 has 14 residues. CDR1 and CDR2 from the germline V gene are LNHDA and SQIVND (reference sequence). Trimming removed 6 bases at V and 6 bases at J, with 18 bases between. The CDR3 DNA sequence: TGTGCCAGTAGCGGGGAGTTTGGTCCGGGCGAGCAGTACTTC. Its translation: CASSGEFGPGEQYF. Using reference TRBV19 and TRBJ2-7 for the parts outside the CDR3, the full variable domain is DGGITQSPKYLFRKEGQNVTLSCEQNLNHDAMYWYRQDPGQGLRLIYYSQIVNDFQKGDIAEGYSVSREKKESFPLTVTSAQKNPTAFYLCASSGEFGPGEQYFGPGTRLTVT.

Only a few counts were recorded for this clonotype. This rearrangement joins TRBV6-5 to TRBJ1-6; D gene ambiguous. V was cut by 2 bases and J by 10 bases, with 15 bases left in between. The CDR3 is 15 residues long. Looked up from germline, CDR1 is MNHEY and CDR2 is SVGAGI. This CDR3 is CASSYVGEIGSPLHF. CDR3 nucleotides: TGTGCCAGCAGTTACGTGGGAGAAATTGGGTCACCCCTCCACTTT.

This clonotype appeared a few times. The chain links TRBV2 to TRBJ1-3; D remains ambiguous. Germline values: CDR1 SNHLY, CDR2 FYNNEI. With 5 bases removed from V and 2 bases from J, the gap between germline ends came to 7 bases. The CDR3 totals 13 residues. The CDR3 nucleotides are TGTGCCAGCAGTCCTCAGGCTGGAAACACCATATATTTT. It encodes CASSPQAGNTIYF.

The chain has TRBV19 and TRBJ2-7, with TRBD1 identical over 7 bases. V was pared by 5 bases and J by 2 bases, with 6 bases of the junction left unmatched. CDR1 LNHDA and CDR2 SQIVND come from the germline V gene (reference sequence). This CDR3 is built from 14 residues. The CDR3 spells CASSPGQVAYEQYF. The CDR3 region has the DNA TGTGCCAGTAGTCCCGGACAGGTCGCCTACGAGCAGTACTTC.

This clonotype was counted at least ten times. The gene calls are TRBV10-3 and TRBJ2-7; D is undetermined. The germline gives CDR1 ENHRY, CDR2 SYGVKD. The CDR3 runs to 15 residues. The V end lost 0 bases, the J end lost 9 bases, and 18 bases lay between the germline ends. The CDR3 region is CAISESLPLDRRQYF. CDR3 coding DNA: TGTGCCATCAGTGAGTCCCTTCCCCTGGACCGAAGGCAGTACTTC.

The chain employs TRBV2 and TRBJ1-5, with 9 bases identical to TRBD1. Germline trimming cut 6 bases from V and 6 bases from J; bases unmatched to any gene: 12. CDR1 is SNHLY, CDR2 FYNNEI, per germline. The CDR3 runs 16 residues. CDR3 sequence reads: CASSQSPPTGGQPQHF. CDR3 sequence (DNA): TGTGCCAGCAGCCAATCACCTCCGACAGGGGGTCAGCCCCAGCATTTT.

V usage is TRBV20-1 and J usage is TRBJ1-6; the D gene is possibly TRBD1 (5 bases). Trimming removed 5 bases from V and 4 bases from J, with 18 bases in between. Germline-derived CDR1 and CDR2 are DFQATT and SNEGSKA (reference sequence). CDR3 length equals 16 residues. CDR3 residues: CSADNGATPYNSPLHF. Here the CDR3 DNA reads TGCAGTGCTGACAATGGGGCAACCCCGTATAATTCACCCCTCCACTTT.

This clonotype has more than one count but fewer than ten. The genes are TRBV24-1 and TRBJ2-2; D is possibly TRBD2 (6 bases). The germline gives CDR1 KGHDR, CDR2 SFDVKD. This CDR3 has 18 amino acids. Trimming took off 5 bases at V and 0 bases at J, with 18 bases between the two ends. CDR3 amino acids: CATSVAGSALSNTGELFF. CDR3 DNA sequence: TGTGCCACCAGTGTCGCGGGGAGTGCCCTTTCGAACACCGGGGAGCTGTTTTTT.

This chain connects TRBV12-3 or TRBV12-4 to TRBJ1-1, with 10 bases that match TRBD1. Trimming removed 4 bases from V and 3 bases from J; junction bases left unmatched: 5. There are 15 residues in the CDR3. The CDR3 sequence: CASSSAGTGDTEAFF. The CDR3 DNA is TGTGCCAGCAGTTCCGCCGGGACAGGGGACACTGAAGCTTTCTTT.

This clonotype appeared many times. The chain employs TRBV2 and TRBJ2-6; D uncertain. Germline CDR1 and CDR2: SNHLY and FYNNEI. The CDR3 spans 15 residues. In DNA, the CDR3 is TGTGCTAGCCTCCTGGAGAATTCCGGGGCCAACGTCCTGACTTTC. It translates to CASLLENSGANVLTF.

This clonotype was detected ten times or more. V usage is TRBV7-9 and J usage is TRBJ1-6; D gene ambiguous. The V gene's germline CDR1 is SEHNR and CDR2 FQNEAQ (reference sequence). The V and J ends lost 0 bases and 6 bases respectively, with 6 bases between them. The CDR3 extends over 14 amino acids. CDR3 in DNA: TGTGCCAGCAGCTTAGCCCACAGTAATTCACCCCTCCACTTT. Residues: CASSLAHSNSPLHF.

The chain has TRBV5-1 and TRBJ1-1; D gene unclear. Germline V CDR1 and CDR2: SGHRS, YFSETQ. The CDR3 runs to 13 residues. The V and J ends lost 0 bases and 4 bases respectively, with 7 bases between them. CDR3 nucleotides: TGCGCCAGCAGCTTGGAGCAGGCCACTGAAGCTTTCTTT. Translation: CASSLEQATEAFF.

The V gene is TRBV7-2, the J gene TRBJ1-1; TRBD1 agrees at 7 bases. Per germline, CDR1 SGHTA and CDR2 FQGNSA. This CDR3 region has 13 residues. V lost 5 bases, J lost 13 bases, and 13 bases stayed unmatched. CDR3 nucleotide sequence: TGTGCCAGCAGCCCCCGACAGGGAGGGAAGGTTTTCTTT. It is translated as CASSPRQGGKVFF.

To note about this clonotype: A much larger clonotype is one base distant, so this may be a read error. For the CDR3, the DNA is TGTGCCATCACCGAGGACAGGGGGCTAAACACCGGGGAGCTGTTTTTT. This encodes CAITEDRGLNTGELFF. This chain uses TRBV10-3 with TRBJ2-2, with 11 bases matching TRBD1. Looked up from germline, CDR1 is ENHRY and CDR2 is SYGVKD. The CDR3 has 16 amino acids. The ends lost 7 bases at V and 2 bases at J; junction bases unmatched: 6.

The chain couples TRBV11-2 to TRBJ1-2, with D possibly TRBD1 on 5 matching bases. V shed 5 bases and J shed 2 bases, with 15 bases lying between them. This CDR3 contains 15 residues. Per the germline V gene, CDR1 is SGHAT and CDR2 is FQNNGV. The CDR3 DNA reads TGTGCCAGCAGCGGGACTTCCTCCTACAACTATGGCTACACCTTC. Encoded protein: CASSGTSSYNYGYTF.

The V call is TRBV29-1, the J call TRBJ2-7; maybe TRBD2 (5 bases). There are 11 residues in the CDR3. Looked up from germline, CDR1 is SQVTM and CDR2 is ANQGSEA. Trimming removed 8 bases at V and 6 bases at J, with 14 bases between. Written as DNA, the CDR3 is TGCAGCAGCGGTACCTCGGTCGAGCAGTACTTC. It is translated as CSSGTSVEQYF.

The sample holds a few counts of this clonotype. The chain is built from TRBV20-1 and TRBJ1-5; a weak D match, TRBD1 (6 bases). V lost 0 bases, J lost 0 bases, and 12 bases lay in between. CDR3 length equals 16 residues. In germline, CDR1 is DFQATT, CDR2 SNEGSKA (reference sequence). The CDR3 spells CSARDLGGISNQPQHF. The CDR3 DNA is TGCAGTGCTAGAGATTTAGGGGGGATTAGCAATCAGCCCCAGCATTTT.

This clonotype was seen many times. The chain joins TRBV19 to TRBJ1-5; possible D gene TRBD1, 5 bases. V lost 4 bases and J lost 6, with 19 bases in between. The CDR3 consists of 16 residues. Looked up from germline, CDR1 is LNHDA and CDR2 is SQIVND (reference sequence). The CDR3 coding sequence is TGTGCCAGTAGTACCCGGGGACCAGCGATAGGTCAGCCCCAGCATTTT. Its translation: CASSTRGPAIGQPQHF. Filled out from reference TRBV19 and TRBJ1-5, the complete variable domain reads DGGITQSPKYLFRKEGQNVTLSCEQNLNHDAMYWYRQDPGQGLRLIYYSQIVNDFQKGDIAEGYSVSREKKESFPLTVTSAQKNPTAFYLCASSTRGPAIGQPQHFGDGTRLSIL.

This clonotype was seen many times. The chain combines TRBV7-9 with TRBJ1-1; D may be TRBD1 (5 bases). The germline CDR1 and CDR2 sequences are SEHNR and FQNEAQ (reference sequence). Trimming removed 0 bases at V and 0 bases at J, with 11 bases between. CDR3 length: 16 amino acids. The CDR3 reads CASSLAGGTMNTEAFF. CDR3 nucleotide sequence: TGTGCCAGCAGCTTAGCCGGAGGGACTATGAACACTGAAGCTTTCTTT.

This clonotype was counted a few times. The genes are TRBV19 and TRBJ2-7, with 8 positions matching TRBD1. V lost 5 bases to trimming and J lost 5 bases; unmatched junction nucleotides: 8. The CDR3 loop spans 14 amino acids. The germline gives CDR1 LNHDA, CDR2 SQIVND (reference sequence). CDR3 in DNA: TGTGCCAGTAGTGACCGACAGGGGCACAACGAGCAGTACTTC. Translation: CASSDRQGHNEQYF.

This clonotype was seen only a few times. The junction shows a germline mismatch at one end, possibly a read error. The rearrangement links TRBV7-2 to TRBJ2-7; possible D gene TRBD1, 5 bases. Germline V gene data show CDR1 as SGHTA and CDR2 as FQGNSA. CDR3 length: 14 residues. CDR3 protein: CASSLVGPESVSLF. DNA of the CDR3: TGTGCCAGCAGCTTAGTGGGGCCGGAATCCGTATCTCTATTC.

On this clonotype: A much larger clone sits a single nucleotide away, making a read error possible. This chain links TRBV20-1 with TRBJ2-5; TRBD1 matches 7 bases. The CDR3 consists of 15 residues. The junction had 14 bases not matched to a gene; V was cut back by 3 bases and J by 7 bases. The V gene's germline CDR1 is DFQATT and CDR2 SNEGSKA (reference sequence). The CDR3 here is CSASNPSGQEGTQYF. For the CDR3, the DNA is TGCAGTGCTAGCAACCCTTCAGGACAGGAAGGGACCCAGTACTTC.

This rearrangement joins TRBV11-2 to TRBJ1-5, with 7 positions matching TRBD1. J was trimmed by 2 bases and V by 4 bases; bases with no gene match: 11. Looked up from germline, CDR1 is SGHAT and CDR2 is FQNNGV. The CDR3 extends over 17 amino acids. The CDR3 sequence: CASSSAWAGGGNQPQHF. DNA of the CDR3: TGTGCCAGCAGCTCGGCTTGGGCAGGGGGTGGCAATCAGCCCCAGCATTTT.

To note about this clonotype: This may be a read error, as it is one base from a much larger clone. The chain uses TRBV10-3 and TRBJ2-7; no clear D gene. The CDR3 runs to 11 residues. V was trimmed by 10 bases and J by 5 bases, leaving 12 bases between them. The germline V gene encodes CDR1 ENHRY and CDR2 SYGVKD. As DNA, the CDR3 is TGTGCCACCTCCCTTTCCAACGAGCAGTACTTC. It codes for CATSLSNEQYF.

As to this clonotype: One base away lies a much larger clone, so this may be a sequencing read error. The chain joins TRBV29-1 to TRBJ2-5; D call uncertain. Germline V gene lookup returns CDR1 SQVTM and CDR2 ANQGSEA. This CDR3 comprises 14 residues. V dropped 2 bases and J dropped 5 bases, with 15 bases sitting between them. The CDR3: CSVERAEDGETQYF. The CDR3, as DNA: TGCAGCGTTGAACGGGCAGAAGACGGGGAGACCCAGTACTTC.

V is TRBV14 and J is TRBJ2-6; D not certain. Looked up from germline, CDR1 is SGHDN and CDR2 is FVKESK. V was shortened by 0 bases and J by 4 bases, with 16 bases between the two germline ends. The CDR3 runs 18 residues. The CDR3, as DNA: TGTGCCAGCAGCCAAGATAGAAGGACCGCTTACGGGGCCAACGTCCTGACTTTC. Translation gives CASSQDRRTAYGANVLTF.

This clonotype has at least ten counts. This chain joins TRBV29-1 and TRBJ2-6; D unclear. V shed 1 base and J shed 2 bases, with 3 bases lying between them. The CDR3 extends over 13 amino acids. Germline CDR1 is SQVTM and CDR2 is ANQGSEA. Here the CDR3 reads CSVEGAGANVLTF. CDR3 DNA sequence: TGCAGCGTTGAAGGGGCTGGGGCCAACGTCCTGACTTTC. The entire variable domain, with the rest obtained from reference TRBV29-1 and TRBJ2-6, is as follows: SAVISQKPSRDICQRGTSLTIQCQVDSQVTMMFWYRQQPGQSLTLIATANQGSEATYESGFVIDKFPISRPNLTFSTLTVSNMSPEDSSIYLCSVEGAGANVLTFGAGSRLTVL.

This clonotype occurred a few times. This may arise from a read error, as a much more abundant clone is one base away. The rearrangement links TRBV10-3 to TRBJ1-1; D gene uncertain. The V end lost 3 bases, the J end lost 1 base, and 6 bases lay between the germline ends. The germline CDR1 and CDR2 sequences are ENHRY and SYGVKD. The CDR3 is 13 residues long. As DNA, the CDR3 is TGTGCCATCAGTGACGAGGGGAACACTGAAGCTTTCTTT. This gives the protein CAISDEGNTEAFF.

Details on this clonotype: Mismatch with germline at one junction end may stem from a read error. This sequence joins TRBV29-1 and TRBJ1-1; 8 bases line up with TRBD1. This CDR3 has 17 residues. Germline V CDR1 and CDR2: SQVTM, ANQGSEA. For the CDR3, the DNA is TGCGGCGTTGAATACGGTCAGGGGGCGGGGATGAACACTGAAGCTTTCTTT. Protein product: CGVEYGQGAGMNTEAFF. The full variable domain, in which reference TRBV29-1 and TRBJ1-1 provide the parts outside the CDR3, is SAVISQKPSRDICQRGTSLTIQCQVDSQVTMMFWYRQQPGQSLTLIATANQGSEATYESGFVIDKFPISRPNLTFSTLTVSNMSPEDSSIYLCGVEYGQGAGMNTEAFFGQGTRLTVV.